This T cell receptor beta chain emerged from a study of CD8+ T cells in alopecia areata. Study as a whole: For 6 to 18 months, tofacitinib was taken, and 6 months off drug followed.

Treatment: oral pan-JAK inhibitor, 5-10 mg twice daily. Obtained from alopecia areata patients were lesional scalp punch biopsies along with peripheral blood. Reverse transcription of extracted RNA yielded cDNA, which provided the sequencing template. This table comes from immunoSEQ multiplex PCR, and its TCRdb copy is limited to in-frame clones, with some not included. Among 150,000 or so clones listed, 45% to 60% were seen once. Trimming pared 5 bases from V and 6 bases from J, leaving 18 bases between. This CDR3 contains 15 residues. Germline assignment: CDR1 SEHNR and CDR2 FQNEAQ (reference sequence). The study's findings and limits: Tofacitinib produced a significant decrease in scalp clonality and in expanded CD8+ clones among the top 100.

This clone was counted between two and nine times. Its matching antigen is unknown. The source of this sequence is a human donor with alopecia areata. The material sequenced was CD8+ T cells sorted from blood, taken at week 4, from a patient treated with tofacitinib. The J gene is TRBJ2-3, the V gene TRBV7-9; D is uncertain. DNA for the CDR3: TGTGCCAGCAGCCATACGCTGGCTGGGCGGGATACGCAGTATTTT. As protein: CASSHTLAGRDTQYF.